A selection of T cell receptor beta chains follows, all from one sample in a study of T-cell memory formation after mild COVID-19. TCRdb recomputed calls from the 5' RACE reads with MiXCR, one row per CDR3 protein. The data hold roughly 200,000 distinct CDR3 sequences, with about a sixth observed a single time. The sequenced sample was PBMCs or a T cell subset sorted from them (not recorded which). These receptors came from an adult woman who had mild COVID-19 (a few samples of this study predate the infection). Cell type and time point are not known. Both conserved end residues are part of each CDR3. D genes are given only for firm matches. For some rows the clone size is stated as once, few or many, or as a class when expanded; others skip it.

cdr3_length: 14
v_call: TRBV12-3/TRBV12-4
clone_size: .
d_call: .
j_call: TRBJ2-2
cdr3_nt: TGTGCCAGCAGTTTAGCTGGGGTCGTCGGGGAGCTGTTTTTT
cdr3_aa: CASSLAGVVGELFF

cdr3_length: 15
v_call: TRBV12-3/TRBV12-4
clone_size: few
d_call: TRBD2
j_call: TRBJ2-1
cdr3_nt: TGTGCCAGCAGACCGACTAGCGGGGCTAACAATGAGCAGTTCTTC
cdr3_aa: CASRPTSGANNEQFF

cdr3_length: 13
v_call: TRBV7-9
clone_size: few
d_call: .
j_call: TRBJ1-1
cdr3_nt: TGTGCCAGCAGCTTAGTTGTGGAAACTGAAGCTTTCTTT
cdr3_aa: CASSLVVETEAFF

cdr3_length: 13
v_call: TRBV29-1
clone_size: .
d_call: .
j_call: TRBJ1-2
cdr3_nt: TGCAGCGTTCTCGGTACAATTAACTATGGCTACACCTTC
cdr3_aa: CSVLGTINYGYTF

cdr3_length: 13
v_call: TRBV6-1
clone_size: .
d_call: TRBD1
j_call: TRBJ1-2
cdr3_nt: TGTGCCAGCCGGACGACAGGGGGCTATGGCTACACCTTC
cdr3_aa: CASRTTGGYGYTF

cdr3_length: 14
v_call: TRBV3-1
clone_size: few
d_call: TRBD1
j_call: TRBJ1-1
cdr3_nt: TGTGCCAGCAGCCGAAACGGACAGGGGCCTGAAGCTTTCTTT
cdr3_aa: CASSRNGQGPEAFF

cdr3_length: 17
v_call: TRBV2
clone_size: few
d_call: TRBD1
j_call: TRBJ2-1
cdr3_nt: TGTGCCAGCAGTGGAACAGGGGACAGTGGTAAAAACAATGAGCAGTTCTTC
cdr3_aa: CASSGTGDSGKNNEQFF

cdr3_length: 14
v_call: TRBV18
clone_size: .
d_call: .
j_call: TRBJ2-5
cdr3_nt: TGTGCCAGCTCATCGGGCCAGGGTTGGGAGACCCAGTACTTC
cdr3_aa: CASSSGQGWETQYF

cdr3_length: 13
v_call: TRBV29-1
clone_size: .
d_call: .
j_call: TRBJ2-3
cdr3_nt: TGCAGCGTTGCATACGGGTACACAGATACGCAGTATTTT
cdr3_aa: CSVAYGYTDTQYF

cdr3_length: 17
v_call: TRBV25-1
clone_size: .
d_call: .
j_call: TRBJ2-3
cdr3_nt: TGTGCCAGCAGTGAATTAGGAGACAGGCCTAGCACAGATACGCAGTATTTT
cdr3_aa: CASSELGDRPSTDTQYF

cdr3_length: 16
v_call: TRBV6-5
clone_size: .
d_call: TRBD2
j_call: TRBJ2-1
cdr3_nt: TGTGCCAGCAGTCGACTAGCGGGGGGCCTTAAGAATGAGCAGTTCTTC
cdr3_aa: CASSRLAGGLKNEQFF

cdr3_length: 15
v_call: TRBV11-2
clone_size: few
d_call: .
j_call: TRBJ2-3
cdr3_nt: TGTGCCAGCAGCCCGAAAGGGCGGGTTGGAGATACGCAGTATTTT
cdr3_aa: CASSPKGRVGDTQYF

cdr3_length: 16
v_call: TRBV10-3
clone_size: .
d_call: .
j_call: TRBJ1-1
cdr3_nt: TGTGCCATCAGGCCAGGGCTTCAGGCGATGAACACTGAAGCTTTCTTT
cdr3_aa: CAIRPGLQAMNTEAFF

cdr3_length: 14
v_call: TRBV2
clone_size: .
d_call: TRBD1
j_call: TRBJ1-2
cdr3_nt: TGTGCCAGCACAACAGGGGGGTCTAACTATGGCTACACCTTC
cdr3_aa: CASTTGGSNYGYTF

cdr3_length: 16
v_call: TRBV7-8
clone_size: .
d_call: TRBD1
j_call: TRBJ2-1
cdr3_nt: TGTGCCAGCAGTCTTACAGGGGGCACCACCTACAATGAGCAGTTCTTC
cdr3_aa: CASSLTGGTTYNEQFF

cdr3_length: 13
v_call: TRBV5-1
clone_size: .
d_call: .
j_call: TRBJ1-5
cdr3_nt: TGCGCCAGCAGCTTGTCAGGGACGCAGCCCCAGCATTTT
cdr3_aa: CASSLSGTQPQHF

cdr3_length: 16
v_call: TRBV24-1
clone_size: .
d_call: .
j_call: TRBJ2-1
cdr3_nt: TGTGCCACCAGTGACCGCTGGAAGACAGTGGGGAATGAGCAGTTCTTC
cdr3_aa: CATSDRWKTVGNEQFF

cdr3_length: 14
v_call: TRBV7-2
clone_size: few
d_call: TRBD2
j_call: TRBJ2-5
cdr3_nt: TGTGCCAGCAGCTCGGGACTAGCCGTGGGGACCCAGTACTTC
cdr3_aa: CASSSGLAVGTQYF

cdr3_length: 13
v_call: TRBV5-6
clone_size: .
d_call: .
j_call: TRBJ1-1
cdr3_nt: TGTGCCAGCAGCGCCGGAGGCTACACTGAAGCTTTCTTT
cdr3_aa: CASSAGGYTEAFF

cdr3_length: 14
v_call: TRBV11-3
clone_size: few
d_call: .
j_call: TRBJ2-3
cdr3_nt: TGTGCCAGCAGCTTAGATAATACGGCGGGAACGCAGTATTTT
cdr3_aa: CASSLDNTAGTQYF

cdr3_length: 16
v_call: TRBV19
clone_size: few
d_call: TRBD1
j_call: TRBJ2-5
cdr3_nt: TGTGCCAGTAGCCCCGGACAGGGAGTTATTCAAGAGACCCAGTACTTC
cdr3_aa: CASSPGQGVIQETQYF

cdr3_length: 13
v_call: TRBV5-1
clone_size: .
d_call: .
j_call: TRBJ2-1
cdr3_nt: TGCGCCAGCAGCTTGGATAGCTCGGCCCTCCAGTTCTTC
cdr3_aa: CASSLDSSALQFF

cdr3_length: 12
v_call: TRBV15
clone_size: few
d_call: .
j_call: TRBJ2-1
cdr3_nt: TGTGCCACCAGCAGACAGGGATCTGAGCAGTTCTTC
cdr3_aa: CATSRQGSEQFF

cdr3_length: 14
v_call: TRBV5-5
clone_size: .
d_call: .
j_call: TRBJ2-5
cdr3_nt: TGTGCCTCTGACCCGGGCAGGTCATTAGGGACCCAGTACTTC
cdr3_aa: CASDPGRSLGTQYF

cdr3_length: 14
v_call: TRBV30
clone_size: few
d_call: .
j_call: TRBJ1-2
cdr3_nt: TGTGCCTGGAGTGTCCTAGGAGCTAACTATGGCTACACCTTC
cdr3_aa: CAWSVLGANYGYTF

cdr3_length: 12
v_call: TRBV24-1
clone_size: medium-sized
d_call: .
j_call: TRBJ1-2
cdr3_nt: TGTGCCACCAGTCGCCAGGGTTTTGGCTACACCTTC
cdr3_aa: CATSRQGFGYTF

cdr3_length: 12
v_call: TRBV7-8
clone_size: few
d_call: .
j_call: TRBJ2-1
cdr3_nt: TGTGCCAGCAGCGTTAACTACAATGAGCAGTTCTTC
cdr3_aa: CASSVNYNEQFF

cdr3_length: 17
v_call: TRBV12-3/TRBV12-4
clone_size: .
d_call: TRBD1
j_call: TRBJ1-1
cdr3_nt: TGTGCCAGCCGAACCTACGACATTACAGGGGCAAAATATGGAGCTTTCTTT
cdr3_aa: CASRTYDITGAKYGAFF

cdr3_length: 15
v_call: TRBV4-1
clone_size: .
d_call: .
j_call: TRBJ2-7
cdr3_nt: TGCGCCAGCAGCCAAGAGTTTGGGGGTTCCTACGAGCAGTACTTC
cdr3_aa: CASSQEFGGSYEQYF

cdr3_length: 14
v_call: TRBV5-1
clone_size: few
d_call: .
j_call: TRBJ2-4
cdr3_nt: TGCGCCAGCAGCTTGGGAGGAGACCCAAACATTCAGTACTTC
cdr3_aa: CASSLGGDPNIQYF

cdr3_length: 16
v_call: TRBV20-1
clone_size: .
d_call: TRBD2
j_call: TRBJ2-1
cdr3_nt: TGCAGTGCTACCGGACTAGCGGGGGAAACCTACAATGAGCAGTTCTTC
cdr3_aa: CSATGLAGETYNEQFF

cdr3_length: 15
v_call: TRBV6-1
clone_size: once
d_call: TRBD1
j_call: TRBJ1-6
cdr3_nt: TGTGCCAGCAGTCGACAGGGTTACGATAATTCACCCCTCCACTTT
cdr3_aa: CASSRQGYDNSPLHF

cdr3_length: 13
v_call: TRBV20-1
clone_size: .
d_call: .
j_call: TRBJ2-7
cdr3_nt: TGCAGTGCTAGAGATCTAAGAGGCCACGAGCAGTACTTC
cdr3_aa: CSARDLRGHEQYF

cdr3_length: 17
v_call: TRBV12-3/TRBV12-4
clone_size: few
d_call: TRBD1
j_call: TRBJ2-7
cdr3_nt: TGTGCCAGCAGTCCCCCCTTCGGACAGGGACCTTCCTACGAGCAGTACTTC
cdr3_aa: CASSPPFGQGPSYEQYF

cdr3_length: 19
v_call: TRBV6-2/TRBV6-3
clone_size: .
d_call: .
j_call: TRBJ2-4
cdr3_nt: TGTGCCAGCAGTTACCCAGCGTCGGGCCGGAACAGAGCCAAAAACATTCAGTACTTC
cdr3_aa: CASSYPASGRNRAKNIQYF

cdr3_length: 13
v_call: TRBV2
clone_size: .
d_call: .
j_call: TRBJ2-4
cdr3_nt: TGTGCCAGCAGTGAGGCGGAAGGGCACATTCAGTACTTC
cdr3_aa: CASSEAEGHIQYF

cdr3_length: 12
v_call: TRBV12-3/TRBV12-4
clone_size: .
d_call: .
j_call: TRBJ2-5
cdr3_nt: TGTGCCAGCAGTTTATTCCCGGAGACCCAGTACTTC
cdr3_aa: CASSLFPETQYF

cdr3_length: 12
v_call: TRBV12-3/TRBV12-4
clone_size: .
d_call: .
j_call: TRBJ2-1
cdr3_nt: TGTGCCAGCAGTCCCGGGCGGGTACGGCAGTTCTTC
cdr3_aa: CASSPGRVRQFF

cdr3_length: 16
v_call: TRBV7-8
clone_size: few
d_call: TRBD1
j_call: TRBJ1-2
cdr3_nt: TGTGCCAGCAGCCCGACGACAGGGGCCAGTAACTATGGCTACACCTTC
cdr3_aa: CASSPTTGASNYGYTF

cdr3_length: 15
v_call: TRBV9
clone_size: .
d_call: .
j_call: TRBJ2-1
cdr3_nt: TGTGCCAGCAGCAAACAGGGCGGTGGCCACAGTGAGCAGTTCTTC
cdr3_aa: CASSKQGGGHSEQFF

cdr3_length: 15
v_call: TRBV7-9
clone_size: few
d_call: TRBD1
j_call: TRBJ2-1
cdr3_nt: TGTGCCAGCAGCATCCGGGACAGGGTAGGATCTGAGCAGTTCTTC
cdr3_aa: CASSIRDRVGSEQFF

cdr3_length: 15
v_call: TRBV5-6
clone_size: few
d_call: TRBD2
j_call: TRBJ2-3
cdr3_nt: TGTGCCAGCAGCTCCGGCGGGGGGGGCACAGATACGCAGTATTTT
cdr3_aa: CASSSGGGGTDTQYF